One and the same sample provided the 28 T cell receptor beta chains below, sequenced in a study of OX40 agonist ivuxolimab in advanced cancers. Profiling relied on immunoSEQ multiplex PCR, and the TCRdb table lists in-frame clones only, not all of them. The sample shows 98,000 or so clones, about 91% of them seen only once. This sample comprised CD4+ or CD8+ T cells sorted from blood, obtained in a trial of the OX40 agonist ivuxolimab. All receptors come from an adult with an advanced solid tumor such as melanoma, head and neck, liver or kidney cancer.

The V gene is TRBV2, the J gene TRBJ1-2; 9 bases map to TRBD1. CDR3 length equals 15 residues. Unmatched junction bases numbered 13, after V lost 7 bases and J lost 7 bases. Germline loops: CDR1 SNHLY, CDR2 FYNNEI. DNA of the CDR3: TGTGCCAGCACCGACGGGACAGGGCTTCTTCGTGGCTACACCTTC. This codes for CASTDGTGLLRGYTF.

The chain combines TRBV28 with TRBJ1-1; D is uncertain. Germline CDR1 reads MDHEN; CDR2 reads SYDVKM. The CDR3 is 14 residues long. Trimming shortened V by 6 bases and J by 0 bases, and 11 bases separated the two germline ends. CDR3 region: CASREGPVNTEAFF. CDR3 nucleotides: TGTGCCAGCAGAGAAGGTCCGGTGAACACTGAAGCTTTCTTT.

The CDR3: CASSFLGVGLYEQYF. DNA of the CDR3: TGTGCCAGCAGCTTCCTCGGGGTTGGGCTATACGAGCAGTACTTC. This chain connects TRBV7-2 to TRBJ2-7, with D possibly matching TRBD2 (5 bases). Germline-derived CDR1 and CDR2 are SGHTA and FQGNSA. The CDR3 consists of 15 residues. Between the trimmed V and J ends, which lost 3 bases and 4 bases, there was a span of 16 bases.

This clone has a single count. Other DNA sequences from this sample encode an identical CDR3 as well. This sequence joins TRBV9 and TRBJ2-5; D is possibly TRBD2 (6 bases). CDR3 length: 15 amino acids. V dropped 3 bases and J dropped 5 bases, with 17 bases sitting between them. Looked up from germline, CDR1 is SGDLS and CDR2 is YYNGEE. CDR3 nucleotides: TGTGCCAGCAGCGCGTCCTGGGAGAGCGGGGAGACCCAGTACTTC. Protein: CASSASWESGETQYF. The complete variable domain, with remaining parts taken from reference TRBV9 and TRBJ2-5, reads DSGVTQTPKHLITATGQRVTLRCSPRSGDLSVYWYQQSLDQGLQFLIQYYNGEERAKGNILERFSAQQFPDLHSELNLSSLELGDSALYFCASSASWESGETQYFGPGTRLLVL.

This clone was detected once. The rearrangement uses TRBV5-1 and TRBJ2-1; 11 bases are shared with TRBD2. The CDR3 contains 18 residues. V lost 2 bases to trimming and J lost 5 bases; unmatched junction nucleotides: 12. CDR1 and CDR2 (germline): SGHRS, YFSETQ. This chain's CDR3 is CASSFLGGIAGGHNEQFF. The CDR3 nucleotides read TGCGCCAGCAGCTTTCTGGGCGGGATAGCGGGAGGGCACAATGAGCAGTTCTTC.

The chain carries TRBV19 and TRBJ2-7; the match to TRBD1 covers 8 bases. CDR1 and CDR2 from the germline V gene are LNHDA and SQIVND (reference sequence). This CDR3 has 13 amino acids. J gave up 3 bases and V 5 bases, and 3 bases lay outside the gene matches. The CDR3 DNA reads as TGTGCCAGTAGTGGACAGGGCTTCTACGAGCAGTACTTC. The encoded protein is CASSGQGFYEQYF.

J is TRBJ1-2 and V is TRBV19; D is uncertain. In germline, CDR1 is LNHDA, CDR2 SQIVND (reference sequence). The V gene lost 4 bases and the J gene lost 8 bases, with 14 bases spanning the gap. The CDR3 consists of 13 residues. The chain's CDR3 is CASSRNSDGGYTF. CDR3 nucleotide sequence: TGTGCCAGTAGTAGAAATTCGGACGGCGGCTACACCTTC. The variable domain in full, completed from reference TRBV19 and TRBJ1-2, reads DGGITQSPKYLFRKEGQNVTLSCEQNLNHDAMYWYRQDPGQGLRLIYYSQIVNDFQKGDIAEGYSVSREKKESFPLTVTSAQKNPTAFYLCASSRNSDGGYTFGSGTRLTVV.

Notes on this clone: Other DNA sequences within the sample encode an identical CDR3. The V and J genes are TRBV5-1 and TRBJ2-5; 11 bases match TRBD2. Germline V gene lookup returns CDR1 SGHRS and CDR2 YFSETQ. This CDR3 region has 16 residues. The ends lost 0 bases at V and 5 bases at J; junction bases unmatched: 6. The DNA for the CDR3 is TGCGCCAGCAGCTTGGCTCTAGCGGGAGGTAGGGAGACCCAGTACTTC. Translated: CASSLALAGGRETQYF.

Written as DNA, the CDR3 is TGTGCCAGCAGTTACAGGTTTTCCAACGAGCAGTACTTC. This sequence encodes CASSYRFSNEQYF. The genes are TRBV28 and TRBJ2-7, with D possibly matching TRBD1 (5 bases). CDR3 length: 13 residues. In germline, CDR1 is MDHEN, CDR2 SYDVKM. V was pared by 4 bases and J by 5 bases, with 12 bases between. Full variable domain (outside the CDR3, taken from reference TRBV28 and TRBJ2-7): DVKVTQSSRYLVKRTGEKVFLECVQDMDHENMFWYRQDPGLGLRLIYFSYDVKMKEKGDIPEGYSVSREKKERFSLILESASTNQTSMYLCASSYRFSNEQYFGPGTRLTVT.

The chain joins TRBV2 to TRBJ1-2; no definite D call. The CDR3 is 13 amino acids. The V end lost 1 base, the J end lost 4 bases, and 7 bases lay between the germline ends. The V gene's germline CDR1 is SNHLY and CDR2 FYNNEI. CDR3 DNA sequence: TGTGCCAGCAGTGAAGAGGTGGGCTATGGCTACACCTTC. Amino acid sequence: CASSEEVGYGYTF.

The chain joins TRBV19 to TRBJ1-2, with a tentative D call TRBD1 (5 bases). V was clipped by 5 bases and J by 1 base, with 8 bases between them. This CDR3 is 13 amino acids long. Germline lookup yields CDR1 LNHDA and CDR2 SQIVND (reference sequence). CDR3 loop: CASSLQGNYGYTF. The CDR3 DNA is TGTGCCAGTAGTCTCCAGGGTAACTATGGCTACACCTTC. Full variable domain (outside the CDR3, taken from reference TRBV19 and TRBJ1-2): DGGITQSPKYLFRKEGQNVTLSCEQNLNHDAMYWYRQDPGQGLRLIYYSQIVNDFQKGDIAEGYSVSREKKESFPLTVTSAQKNPTAFYLCASSLQGNYGYTFGSGTRLTVV.

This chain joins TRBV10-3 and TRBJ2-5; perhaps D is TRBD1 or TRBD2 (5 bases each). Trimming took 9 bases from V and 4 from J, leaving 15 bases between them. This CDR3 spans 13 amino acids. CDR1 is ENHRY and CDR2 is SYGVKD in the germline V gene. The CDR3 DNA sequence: TGTGCCATTCGGGACCTACGGACAGAGACCCAGTACTTC. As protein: CAIRDLRTETQYF.

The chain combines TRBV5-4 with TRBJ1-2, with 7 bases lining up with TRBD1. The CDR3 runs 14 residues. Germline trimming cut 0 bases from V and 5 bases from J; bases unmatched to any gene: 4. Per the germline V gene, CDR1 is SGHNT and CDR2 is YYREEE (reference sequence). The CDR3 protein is CASSLGDSQYGYTF. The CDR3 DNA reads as TGTGCCAGCAGCTTGGGGGACAGCCAGTATGGCTACACCTTC.

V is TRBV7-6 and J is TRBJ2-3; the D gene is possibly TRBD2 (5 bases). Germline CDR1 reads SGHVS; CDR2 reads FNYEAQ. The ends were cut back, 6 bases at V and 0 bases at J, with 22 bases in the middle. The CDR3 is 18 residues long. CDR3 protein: CASSLGAVTITSTDTQYF. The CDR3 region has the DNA TGTGCCAGCAGTTTGGGAGCTGTCACCATCACTAGCACAGATACGCAGTATTTT.

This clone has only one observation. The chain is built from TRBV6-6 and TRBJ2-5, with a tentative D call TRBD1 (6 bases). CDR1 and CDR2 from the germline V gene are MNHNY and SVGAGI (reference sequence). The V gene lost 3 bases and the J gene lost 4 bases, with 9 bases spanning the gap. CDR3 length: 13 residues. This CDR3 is CASSYGTRETQYF. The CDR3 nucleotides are TGTGCCAGCAGTTATGGGACACGAGAGACCCAGTACTTC.

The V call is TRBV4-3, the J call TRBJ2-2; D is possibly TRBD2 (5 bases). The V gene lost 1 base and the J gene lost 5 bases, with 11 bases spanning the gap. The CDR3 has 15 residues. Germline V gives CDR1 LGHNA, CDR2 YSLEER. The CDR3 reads CASSQVSPGTGELFF. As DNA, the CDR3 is TGCGCCAGCAGCCAAGTTTCCCCGGGGACCGGGGAGCTGTTTTTT.

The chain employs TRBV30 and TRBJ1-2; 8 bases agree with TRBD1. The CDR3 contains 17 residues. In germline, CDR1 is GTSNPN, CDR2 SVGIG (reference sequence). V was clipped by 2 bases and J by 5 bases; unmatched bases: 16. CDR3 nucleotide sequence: TGTGCCTGGAGTCGGTTAATCGCGACAGGGGTTGTTTATGGCTACACCTTC. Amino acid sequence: CAWSRLIATGVVYGYTF.

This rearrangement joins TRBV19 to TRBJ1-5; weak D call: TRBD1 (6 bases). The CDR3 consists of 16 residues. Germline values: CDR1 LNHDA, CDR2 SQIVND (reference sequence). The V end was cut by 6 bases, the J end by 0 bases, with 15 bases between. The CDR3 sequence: CASSTLTGTSNQPQHF. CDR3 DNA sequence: TGTGCCAGTAGCACACTTACAGGGACTAGCAATCAGCCCCAGCATTTT. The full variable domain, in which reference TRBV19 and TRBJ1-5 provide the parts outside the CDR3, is DGGITQSPKYLFRKEGQNVTLSCEQNLNHDAMYWYRQDPGQGLRLIYYSQIVNDFQKGDIAEGYSVSREKKESFPLTVTSAQKNPTAFYLCASSTLTGTSNQPQHFGDGTRLSIL.

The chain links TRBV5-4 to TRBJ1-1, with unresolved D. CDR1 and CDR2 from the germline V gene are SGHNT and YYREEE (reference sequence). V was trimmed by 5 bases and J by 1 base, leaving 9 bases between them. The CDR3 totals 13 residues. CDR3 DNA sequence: TGTGCCAGCAGAACGACGGGGAACACTGAAGCTTTCTTT. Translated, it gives CASRTTGNTEAFF.

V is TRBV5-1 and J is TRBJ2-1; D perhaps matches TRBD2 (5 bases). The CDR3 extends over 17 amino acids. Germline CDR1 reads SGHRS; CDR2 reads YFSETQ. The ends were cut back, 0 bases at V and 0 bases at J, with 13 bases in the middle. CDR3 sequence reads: CASSLARAESSYNEQFF. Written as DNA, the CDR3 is TGCGCCAGCAGCTTGGCGCGGGCCGAAAGCTCCTACAATGAGCAGTTCTTC.

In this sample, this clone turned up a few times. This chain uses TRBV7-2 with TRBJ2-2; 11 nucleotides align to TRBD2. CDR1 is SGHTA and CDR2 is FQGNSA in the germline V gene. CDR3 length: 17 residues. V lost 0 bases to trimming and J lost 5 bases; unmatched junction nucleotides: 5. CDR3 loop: CASSLALAGVRTGELFF. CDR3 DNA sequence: TGTGCCAGCAGCTTAGCACTAGCGGGAGTTAGAACCGGGGAGCTGTTTTTT.

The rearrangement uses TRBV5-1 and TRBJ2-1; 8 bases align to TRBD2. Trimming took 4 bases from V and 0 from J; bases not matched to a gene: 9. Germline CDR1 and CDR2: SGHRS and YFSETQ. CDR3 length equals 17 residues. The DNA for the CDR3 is TGCGCCAGCAGCCTTAGCGGGACCTCCCGCTCCTACAATGAGCAGTTCTTC. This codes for CASSLSGTSRSYNEQFF.

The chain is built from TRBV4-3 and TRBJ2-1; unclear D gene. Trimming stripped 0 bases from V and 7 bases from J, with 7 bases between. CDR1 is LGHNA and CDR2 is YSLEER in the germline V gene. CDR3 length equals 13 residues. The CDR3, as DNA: TGCGCCAGCAGCCAAGAGGGCGGAAATGAGCAGTTCTTC. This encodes CASSQEGGNEQFF.

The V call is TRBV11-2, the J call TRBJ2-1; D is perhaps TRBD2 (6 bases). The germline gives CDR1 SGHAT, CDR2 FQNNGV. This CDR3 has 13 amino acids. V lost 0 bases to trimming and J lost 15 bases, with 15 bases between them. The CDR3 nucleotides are TGTGCCAGCAGCTTAGATGGGGGGACCCCACCGTTCTTC. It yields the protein CASSLDGGTPPFF. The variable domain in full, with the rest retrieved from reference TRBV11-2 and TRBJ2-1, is EAGVAQSPRYKIIEKRQSVAFWCNPISGHATLYWYQQILGQGPKLLIQFQNNGVVDDSQLPKDRFSAERLKGVDSTLKIQPAKLEDSAVYLCASSLDGGTPPFFGPGTRLTVL.

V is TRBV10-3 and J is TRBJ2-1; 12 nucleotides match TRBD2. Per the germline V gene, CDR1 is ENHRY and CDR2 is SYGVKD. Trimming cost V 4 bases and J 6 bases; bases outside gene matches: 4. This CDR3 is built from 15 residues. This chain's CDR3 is CAISGTSGDFNEQFF. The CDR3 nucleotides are TGTGCCATCAGTGGGACTAGCGGGGATTTCAATGAGCAGTTCTTC.

The CDR3 DNA sequence: TGTGCCAGCAGAGGGACTAGCGGAGCCTACGAGCAGTACTTC. Amino acid sequence: CASRGTSGAYEQYF. The chain uses TRBV27 and TRBJ2-7; 11 bases line up with TRBD2. The V gene end was trimmed by 6 bases and the J gene end by 2 bases; junction bases not matched to a gene: 3. The germline V gene encodes CDR1 MNHEY and CDR2 SMNVEV (reference sequence). The CDR3 spans 14 residues.

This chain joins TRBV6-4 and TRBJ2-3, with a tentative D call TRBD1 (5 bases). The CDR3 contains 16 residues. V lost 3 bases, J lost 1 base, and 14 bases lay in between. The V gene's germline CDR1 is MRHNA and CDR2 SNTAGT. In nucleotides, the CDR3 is TGTGCCAGCAGTGAAGGTCCAGGGTCCCGCACAGATACGCAGTATTTT. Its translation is CASSEGPGSRTDTQYF.

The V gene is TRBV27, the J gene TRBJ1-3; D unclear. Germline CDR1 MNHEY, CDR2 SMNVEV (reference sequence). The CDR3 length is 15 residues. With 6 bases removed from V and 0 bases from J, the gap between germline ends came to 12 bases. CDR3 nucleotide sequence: TGTGCCAGCAGAAGAACCGGAGGCTCTGGAAACACCATATATTTT. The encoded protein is CASRRTGGSGNTIYF.